The TCR beta chain under discussion was sequenced for a study of T-cell memory formation after mild COVID-19. Study conclusions and caveats: For contracting clones, CD4+ ones sat mainly in CM and EM, CD8+ in EMRA.

V shed 1 base, J shed 5 bases, and the junction held 7 bases outside the gene matches. The germline V gene has CDR1 SGHVS and CDR2 FQNEAQ. This CDR3 has 16 residues. TCRdb called the 5' RACE reads again in MiXCR, with one record for every CDR3 protein. Among 400,000 or so distinct CDR3 sequences listed, 20% were seen once. This clonotype was counted many times. As yet, its antigen is unknown. The chain couples TRBV7-8 to TRBJ2-1, with 8 bases matching TRBD2. The sequencing sample was made of PBMCs or a T cell subset sorted from them (not recorded which). This receptor was identified in an adult woman who had mild COVID-19 (a few samples of this study predate the infection). Cell type and time point are not known. CDR3 nucleotide sequence: TGTGCCAGCAGCTTAGTGACGGGACTAGTTAACAATGAGCAGTTCTTC. It codes for CASSLVTGLVNNEQFF.